The clone carrying this T cell receptor beta chain came up many times. The target antigen is unknown. This sample stems from a study of T cell repertoires in cytomegalovirus infection. Background on the study: Public TCR beta signatures marked donors with CMV infection and the matching HLA. General study results and limits: Using cumulative public TCR beta family frequency, the authors identified those who carried CMV together with the relevant HLA. Within the response measured ex vivo, HLA-C-restricted CMV-specific TCR beta clonotypes were dominant.

TCRdb reprocessed the reads via MiXCR and lists one record per CDR3 protein. The table lists 210,000 or so distinct CDR3 sequences, around 6.4% of them singletons, with about 6% in the top ten. The germline gives CDR1 SGDLS, CDR2 YYNGEE. This CDR3 region has 15 residues. Unmatched junction bases numbered 7, after V lost 3 bases and J lost 5 bases. What was sequenced was PBMCs. The source is a human donor in good health (CMV status not recorded). Some clones in this sample may be carry-over from other donors' samples. The V call is TRBV9, the J call TRBJ1-1; 10 bases are shared with TRBD1. CDR3 bases: TGTGCCAGCAGCGGGGCGACAGGGGGCTGGACTGAAGCTTTCTTT. Its translation: CASSGATGGWTEAFF.